The 32 T cell receptor beta chains reported below all come from one sample, sequenced in a study of cytomegalovirus exposure and HLA in healthy donors. The primer mix had 60 Vbeta and 13 Jbeta primers. Method: immunoSEQ multiplex PCR; TCRdb's copy keeps in-frame clones and lacks some. The sample consists of around 80,000 clones, about 73% of them appearing once. Sequenced sample: PBMCs. Every receptor here comes from a middle-aged man in good health and CMV-seronegative.

J is TRBJ1-1 and V is TRBV27, with TRBD1 matching 8 bases. This CDR3 contains 14 residues. The J segment lost 4 bases and the V segment lost 6 bases, leaving 7 bases of the junction unmatched. In germline, CDR1 is MNHEY, CDR2 SMNVEV (reference sequence). CDR3 amino acids: CASRVQGTGTEAFF. The CDR3 DNA sequence: TGTGCCAGCAGGGTACAGGGGACAGGCACTGAAGCTTTCTTT.

DNA for the CDR3: TGTGCCAGCTTAACTCAGGGCGCTAACTATGGCTACACCTTC. Protein: CASLTQGANYGYTF. The chain combines TRBV19 with TRBJ1-2; perhaps TRBD1 as D (5 bases). V shed 9 bases and J shed 0 bases, with 14 bases lying between them. This CDR3 has 14 amino acids. Germline V CDR1 and CDR2: LNHDA, SQIVND (reference sequence).

The chain is built from TRBV7-9 and TRBJ2-2, with D tentatively TRBD2 (5 bases). This CDR3 has 16 amino acids. Germline V gives CDR1 SEHNR, CDR2 FQNEAQ (reference sequence). The V and J ends lost 5 bases and 6 bases respectively, with 19 bases between them. The DNA of the CDR3 is TGTGCCAGCAGCGACGTGGCCAGGCGGGTGGCCGGGGAGCTGTTTTTT. This sequence encodes CASSDVARRVAGELFF.

The CDR3 loop is CAWSRAYEQYF. CDR3 nucleotides: TGTGCCTGGAGTAGAGCTTACGAGCAGTACTTC. This sequence joins TRBV30 and TRBJ2-5; the D is unclear. The end of the DNA aligns better with TRBJ2-7, so the J call may be wrong. Germline CDR1 and CDR2: GTSNPN and SVGIG (reference sequence). CDR3 size: 11 residues.

This clone has only one observation. The gene calls are TRBV27 and TRBJ1-5; 9 bases map to TRBD1. This CDR3 has 15 amino acids. The junction had 5 bases not matched to a gene; V was cut back by 5 bases and J by 3 bases. Per germline, CDR1 MNHEY and CDR2 SMNVEV (reference sequence). Here the CDR3 reads CASSPGTGINQPQHF. The CDR3 DNA is TGTGCCAGCAGTCCCGGGACAGGGATCAATCAGCCCCAGCATTTT.

The CDR3 here is CASRVAGDRNEQFF. For the CDR3, the DNA is TGCGCCAGCAGAGTAGCGGGAGATCGGAATGAGCAGTTCTTC. The chain uses TRBV5-1 and TRBJ2-1; 9 positions match TRBD2. This CDR3 comprises 14 residues. J gave up 7 bases and V 5 bases, and 7 bases lay outside the gene matches. Per the germline V gene, CDR1 is SGHRS and CDR2 is YFSETQ.

Only a few counts were recorded for this clone. The genes are TRBV28 and TRBJ1-2, with TRBD1 matching over 10 bases. Losses at the gene ends were 6 bases for V and 4 bases for J; bases not matched to a gene: 5. The CDR3 spans 14 residues. The V gene's germline CDR1 is MDHEN and CDR2 SYDVKM. CDR3 region: CASRTGGASYGYTF. CDR3 DNA: TGTGCCAGCAGGACAGGGGGCGCTAGCTATGGCTACACCTTC.

The gene calls are TRBV6-6 and TRBJ1-5, with D possibly TRBD1 on 5 matching bases. Germline V gene sequence: CDR1 MNHNY, CDR2 SVGAGI (reference sequence). The CDR3 loop spans 15 amino acids. The germline V and J ends were trimmed by 0 bases and 3 bases, with 9 bases remaining between them. CDR3 sequence reads: CASSYSGQVNQPQHF. The CDR3 DNA sequence: TGTGCCAGCAGTTACTCCGGACAAGTCAATCAGCCCCAGCATTTT.

The V gene is TRBV19, the J gene TRBJ2-7; 8 nucleotides match TRBD2. The CDR3 covers 15 residues. Germline CDR1 LNHDA, CDR2 SQIVND (reference sequence). Trimming at V came to 6 bases and at J to 0 bases, leaving 7 bases not matched to a gene. This CDR3 reads CASSSAGAGSYEQYF. Written as DNA, the CDR3 is TGTGCCAGTAGCTCAGCGGGAGCCGGCTCCTACGAGCAGTACTTC.

The rearrangement uses TRBV29-1 and TRBJ1-2; a possible D gene is TRBD1 (6 bases). This CDR3 is 12 amino acids long. The germline CDR1 and CDR2 sequences are SQVTM and ANQGSEA. With 2 bases removed from V and 8 bases from J, the gap between germline ends came to 12 bases. The CDR3 region has the DNA TGCAGCGTTGAAACAGGGCTTGGCGGCTACACCTTC. It codes for CSVETGLGGYTF.

As to this clone: It differs at one base from a far larger clone, so likely a read error. The V and J genes are TRBV29-1 and TRBJ1-1, with a possible D match to TRBD1 (6 bases). Looked up from germline, CDR1 is SQVTM and CDR2 is ANQGSEA. The CDR3 loop spans 13 amino acids. The DNA for the CDR3 is TGCAGCGTTGGGGTAGCGACAGGCACTGACGCTTTCTTT. Its protein product is CSVGVATGTDAFF. Drawing the rest from reference TRBV29-1 and TRBJ1-1, the complete variable domain is SAVISQKPSRDICQRGTSLTIQCQVDSQVTMMFWYRQQPGQSLTLIATANQGSEATYESGFVIDKFPISRPNLTFSTLTVSNMSPEDSSIYLCSVGVATGTDAFFGQGTRLTVV.

The chain employs TRBV7-6 and TRBJ1-5; the D gene is possibly TRBD1 (6 bases). CDR1 is SGHVS, CDR2 FNYEAQ, per germline. Trimming removed 2 bases at V and 10 bases at J, with 12 bases between. The CDR3 runs 13 residues. CDR3 nucleotide sequence: TGTGCCAGCAGCTTAAATGAACAGGGCCCCCAGCATTTT. Protein sequence: CASSLNEQGPQHF.

The CDR3: CASVAGTAEAFF. The CDR3 DNA reads as TGTGCCAGTGTGGCGGGGACGGCTGAAGCTTTCTTT. The rearrangement links TRBV19 to TRBJ1-1; D perhaps matches TRBD1 (5 bases). Trimming removed 8 bases at V and 6 bases at J, with 13 bases between. Germline values: CDR1 LNHDA, CDR2 SQIVND (reference sequence). The CDR3 has 12 residues.

The chain employs TRBV13 and TRBJ2-5, with 8 bases identical to TRBD1. Matching the DNA end better, TRBJ2-7 makes the J call doubtful. This CDR3 has 15 residues. Germline lookup yields CDR1 PRHDT and CDR2 FYEKMQ (reference sequence). This CDR3 reads CASSDRGRGSYEQYF. In DNA form, the CDR3 reads TGTGCCAGCAGCGACAGGGGTAGAGGGTCCTACGAGCAGTACTTC.

The gene calls are TRBV9 and TRBJ2-3, with TRBD2 matching 13 bases. The CDR3 contains 16 residues. CDR1 and CDR2 (germline): SGDLS, YYNGEE. The V gene end was trimmed by 0 bases and the J gene end by 4 bases; junction bases not matched to a gene: 2. CDR3 protein: CASSVDTSGRADTQYF. DNA of the CDR3: TGTGCCAGCAGCGTAGACACTAGCGGGAGGGCAGATACGCAGTATTTT.

The V and J genes are TRBV4-2 and TRBJ1-4; D call uncertain. The CDR3 sequence is 14 residues long. V was cut by 1 base and J by 7 bases, with 10 bases left in between. Germline loops: CDR1 LGHNA, CDR2 YNFKEQ. The CDR3 region is CASSQAEGTEKLFF. Here the CDR3 DNA reads TGTGCCAGCAGCCAAGCAGAGGGCACTGAAAAACTGTTTTTT.

This clone was detected only a few times. J is TRBJ2-1 and V is TRBV27, with 8 nucleotides matching TRBD2. With V trimmed by 5 bases and J by 9 bases, 9 bases remained unmatched. CDR1 is MNHEY, CDR2 SMNVEV, per germline (reference sequence). This CDR3 has 14 residues. The CDR3 loop reads CASSTRGAGVEQFF. DNA of the CDR3: TGTGCCAGCAGTACCCGTGGAGCGGGAGTTGAGCAGTTCTTC.

The CDR3 nucleotides read TGTGCCAGCAGTAACCTCAGGGGGCGCGAAGAAAAACTGTTTTTT. Protein sequence: CASSNLRGREEKLFF. V gene TRBV2 combines with J gene TRBJ1-4, with 8 bases matching TRBD1. Germline assignment: CDR1 SNHLY and CDR2 FYNNEI. Unmatched junction bases numbered 10, after V lost 5 bases and J lost 8 bases. The CDR3 has 15 residues.

Concerning this clone: Mismatch with germline at one junction end may stem from a read error. This chain joins TRBV6-1 and TRBJ2-3, with D perhaps TRBD1 (6 bases). The CDR3 sequence is 13 residues long. CDR1 and CDR2 from the germline V gene are MNHNS and SASEGT. CDR3 nucleotide sequence: TGTGCCAGCAGTGTTAACCAGGGGAAAACAGTGCATTTT. This codes for CASSVNQGKTVHF.

This chain links TRBV5-1 with TRBJ1-3; maybe TRBD1 (6 bases). V gave up 3 bases and J gave up 2 bases, with 12 bases separating them. This CDR3 is built from 15 residues. Germline loops: CDR1 SGHRS, CDR2 YFSETQ. Here the CDR3 DNA reads TGCGCCAGCAGCTCGATTACAGGGCCTGGAAACACCATATATTTT. Protein sequence: CASSSITGPGNTIYF.

This chain joins TRBV10-3 and TRBJ2-5; 8 nucleotides match TRBD1. The DNA end favors TRBJ2-7, so the J call may be wrong. The CDR3 runs 13 residues. Germline V CDR1 and CDR2: ENHRY, SYGVKD. The CDR3 DNA follows: TGTGCCATCAGAGAAAGGACAGGGAGCGAGCAGTACTTC. Translation gives CAIRERTGSEQYF.

The rearrangement links TRBV6-6 to TRBJ1-1, with a weak D call TRBD1 (5 bases). CDR1 and CDR2 from the germline V gene are MNHNY and SVGAGI (reference sequence). Deletions cut 11 bases from V and 0 bases from J, with 13 bases between. The CDR3 is made up of 13 amino acids. The chain's CDR3 is CAVWPGVNTEAFF. CDR3 nucleotides: TGTGCCGTCTGGCCGGGGGTGAACACTGAAGCTTTCTTT.

The chain uses TRBV14 and TRBJ2-7; D is unclear. The ends were cut back, 2 bases at V and 1 base at J, with 3 bases in the middle. The germline CDR1 and CDR2 sequences are SGHDN and FVKESK. The CDR3 covers 12 residues. The CDR3 region has the DNA TGTGCCAGCAGCCAACTTTCCTACGAGCAGTACTTC. Its translation is CASSQLSYEQYF.

The chain employs TRBV4-1 and TRBJ2-2, with 14 bases matching TRBD2. Germline CDR1 is MGHRA and CDR2 is YSYEKL. This CDR3 is 18 amino acids long. V shed 3 bases, J shed 3 bases, and the junction held 6 bases outside the gene matches. DNA for the CDR3: TGCGCCAGCAGCCACAAGACTAGCGGGAGGGCGGACACCGGGGAGCTGTTTTTT. Translating it yields CASSHKTSGRADTGELFF.

V usage is TRBV5-6 and J usage is TRBJ2-7, with TRBD1 identical over 8 bases. Germline CDR1 and CDR2: SGHDT and YYEEEE. V was clipped by 4 bases and J by 3 bases; unmatched bases: 3. The CDR3 loop spans 13 amino acids. CDR3 region: CASSQTGVYEQYF. CDR3 bases: TGTGCCAGCAGCCAGACAGGGGTCTACGAGCAGTACTTC.

The V and J genes are TRBV7-8 and TRBJ2-7; D perhaps matches TRBD2 (5 bases). There are 13 residues in the CDR3. Per germline, CDR1 SGHVS and CDR2 FQNEAQ. The germline V and J ends were trimmed by 0 bases and 3 bases, with 6 bases remaining between them. In DNA, the CDR3 is TGTGCCAGCAGCTTAGCGGGAGACTACGAGCAGTACTTC. Translated, it gives CASSLAGDYEQYF. The full variable domain, in which reference TRBV7-8 and TRBJ2-7 provide the parts outside the CDR3, is GAGVSQSPRYKVAKRGQDVALRCDPISGHVSLFWYQQALGQGPEFLTYFQNEAQLDKSGLPSDRFFAERPEGSVSTLKIQRTQQEDSAVYLCASSLAGDYEQYFGPGTRLTVT.

The chain recombines TRBV27 with TRBJ2-7, with 8 positions matching TRBD1. This CDR3 has 13 amino acids. With 8 bases clipped from V and 3 bases from J, the junction kept 6 bases outside the gene matches. From germline, CDR1 is MNHEY and CDR2 SMNVEV (reference sequence). CDR3 residues: CASFGQGNYEQYF. For the CDR3, the DNA is TGTGCCAGCTTCGGACAGGGCAACTACGAGCAGTACTTC.

The rearrangement links TRBV29-1 to TRBJ2-7; no definite D call. The CDR3 extends over 14 amino acids. Germline CDR1 and CDR2: SQVTM and ANQGSEA. V lost 7 bases and J lost 4, with 20 bases in between. Written as DNA, the CDR3 is TGCAGCGCTCCCACTGGCGACAACGTATACGAGCAGTACTTC. Amino acids: CSAPTGDNVYEQYF.

The chain has TRBV29-1 and TRBJ2-5, with no clear D. CDR3 length equals 13 residues. Germline V gene data show CDR1 as SQVTM and CDR2 as ANQGSEA. With 2 bases removed from V and 2 bases from J, the gap between germline ends came to 9 bases. The CDR3 loop reads CSVELDIQETQYF. Here the CDR3 DNA reads TGCAGCGTTGAATTAGACATTCAAGAGACCCAGTACTTC.

The genes are TRBV5-4 and TRBJ2-1; D call uncertain. Germline V gene sequence: CDR1 SGHNT, CDR2 YYREEE (reference sequence). V shed 4 bases and J shed 1 base, with 3 bases lying between them. The CDR3 has 12 residues. CDR3 nucleotide sequence: TGTGCCAGCAGCCAGTCCTACAATGAGCAGTTCTTC. Its translation: CASSQSYNEQFF.

The genes are TRBV28 and TRBJ2-7; no definite D call. Germline values: CDR1 MDHEN, CDR2 SYDVKM. The V and J ends lost 3 bases and 8 bases respectively, with 14 bases between them. The CDR3 runs to 13 residues. CDR3 sequence reads: CASSFSPIPKQYF. The CDR3 nucleotides read TGTGCCAGCAGTTTTAGCCCCATCCCGAAGCAGTACTTC.

This clone showed up just once. V and J are TRBV28 and TRBJ2-7; D perhaps matches TRBD1 (6 bases). CDR3 size: 14 residues. CDR1 is MDHEN and CDR2 is SYDVKM in the germline V gene. V was pared by 4 bases and J by 0 bases, with 10 bases between. This CDR3 is CASSSGQPSYEQYF. The CDR3 DNA is TGTGCCAGCAGTTCAGGACAGCCCTCCTACGAGCAGTACTTC. Full variable domain (outside the CDR3, taken from reference TRBV28 and TRBJ2-7): DVKVTQSSRYLVKRTGEKVFLECVQDMDHENMFWYRQDPGLGLRLIYFSYDVKMKEKGDIPEGYSVSREKKERFSLILESASTNQTSMYLCASSSGQPSYEQYFGPGTRLTVT.